The clone carrying this TCR beta chain came up a few times. The antigen remains unidentified. The CDR3 totals 17 residues. V lost 0 bases to trimming and J lost 1 base; unmatched junction nucleotides: 5. CDR1 is SGHAT, CDR2 FQNNGV, per germline. The authors ran a second PCR of about 7 to 11 cycles using a sample-barcoded 5' primer and a J-beta primer mix. Using its own MiXCR run on the 5' RACE reads, TCRdb lists one record per CDR3 protein. The sample yields roughly 800,000 distinct CDR3 sequences, approximately 35% seen once. This specimen belongs to a study of blood T cells in healthy people across ages. Overall study: Using template switching, researchers captured about one barcoded beta molecule for each two T cells.

Per sample, a minimum of 7 million PBMCs were isolated. Whole-study findings and limits: Strong correlation linked observed beta diversity and percent naive T cells. Expanded clonotype changes were possibly confounded by unknown donor CMV status.

The rearrangement links TRBV11-2 to TRBJ2-3; TRBD2 matches 9 bases. The source material was blood. The source of this sequence is a man aged 18-30 years in good health. The CDR3, as DNA: TGTGCCAGCAGCTTAGAAAGGACTAGCGATGGCACAGATACGCAGTATTTT. The encoded protein is CASSLERTSDGTDTQYF.